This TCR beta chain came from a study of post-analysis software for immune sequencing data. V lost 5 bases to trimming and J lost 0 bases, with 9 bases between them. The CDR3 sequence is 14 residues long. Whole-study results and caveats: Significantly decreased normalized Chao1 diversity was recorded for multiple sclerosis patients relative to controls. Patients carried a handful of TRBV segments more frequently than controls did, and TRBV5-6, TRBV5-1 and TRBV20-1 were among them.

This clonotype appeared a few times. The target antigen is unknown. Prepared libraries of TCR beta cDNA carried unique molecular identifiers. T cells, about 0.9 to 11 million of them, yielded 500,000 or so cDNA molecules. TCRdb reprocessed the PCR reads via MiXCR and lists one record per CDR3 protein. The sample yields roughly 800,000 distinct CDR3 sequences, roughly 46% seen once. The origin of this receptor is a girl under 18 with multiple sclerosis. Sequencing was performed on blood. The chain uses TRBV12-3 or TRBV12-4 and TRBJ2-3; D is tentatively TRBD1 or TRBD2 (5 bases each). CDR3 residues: CASSIRESTDTQYF. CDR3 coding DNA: TGTGCCAGCAGTATCAGGGAGAGCACAGATACGCAGTATTTT.